This T cell receptor beta chain was retrieved from a study of T cell responses to AZD1222 COVID-19 vaccine. The study, taken as a whole, reports: Only after the peak T cell response were repertoires sampled.

Only in-frame clones appear in the TCRdb table, and some are missing; sequencing was by immunoSEQ multiplex PCR. The sample records tens of thousands of clones, over 80% being singletons. Details on this clone: What it recognizes is unknown.

The sequenced sample was peripheral blood, obtained on day 0 of AZD1222 vaccination. The receptor was derived from an adult in good health.

The CDR3 coding sequence is TGTGCCAGCAGGCCAGCTAGCGGGGGGGCCTATGGTCCGTATTTT. This codes for CASRPASGGAYGPYF. The V call is TRBV6-5, the J call TRBJ2-3; TRBD2 agrees at 12 bases. CDR1 is MNHEY and CDR2 is SVGAGI in the germline V gene. The CDR3 has 15 amino acids. Trimming at V came to 6 bases and at J to 14 bases, leaving 15 bases not matched to a gene.